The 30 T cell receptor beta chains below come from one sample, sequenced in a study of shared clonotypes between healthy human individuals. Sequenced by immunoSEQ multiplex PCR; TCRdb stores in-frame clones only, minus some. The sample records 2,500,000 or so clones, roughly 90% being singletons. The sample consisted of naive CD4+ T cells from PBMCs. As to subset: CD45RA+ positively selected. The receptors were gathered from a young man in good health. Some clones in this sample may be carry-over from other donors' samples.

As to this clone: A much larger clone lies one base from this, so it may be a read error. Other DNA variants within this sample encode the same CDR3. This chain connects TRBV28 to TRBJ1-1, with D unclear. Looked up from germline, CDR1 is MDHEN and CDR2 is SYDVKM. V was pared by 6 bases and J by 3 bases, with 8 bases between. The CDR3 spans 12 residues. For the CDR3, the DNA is TGTGCCAGCAGCTTGAGGGACACTGAAGCTTTCTTT. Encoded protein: CASSLRDTEAFF.

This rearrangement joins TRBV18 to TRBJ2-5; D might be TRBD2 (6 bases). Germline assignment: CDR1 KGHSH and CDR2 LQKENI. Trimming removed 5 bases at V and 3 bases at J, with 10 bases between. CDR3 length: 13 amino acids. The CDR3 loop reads CASSSKREETQYF. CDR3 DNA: TGTGCCAGCTCATCAAAGCGGGAAGAGACCCAGTACTTC.

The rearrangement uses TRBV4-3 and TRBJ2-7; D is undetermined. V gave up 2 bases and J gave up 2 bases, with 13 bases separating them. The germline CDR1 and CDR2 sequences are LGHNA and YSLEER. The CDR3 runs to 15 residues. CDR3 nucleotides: TGCGCCAGCAGCCAAAGCACTAATCCTACCTACGAGCAGTACTTC. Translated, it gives CASSQSTNPTYEQYF.

The CDR3: CASSLTGGFADTQYF. CDR3 DNA: TGTGCCAGCAGCTTAACGGGGGGGTTTGCAGATACGCAGTATTTT. This rearrangement joins TRBV7-3 to TRBJ2-3, with TRBD2 identical over 7 bases. Per the germline V gene, CDR1 is SGHTA and CDR2 is FQGTGA. The ends lost 0 bases at V and 4 bases at J; junction bases unmatched: 4. CDR3 length: 15 amino acids.

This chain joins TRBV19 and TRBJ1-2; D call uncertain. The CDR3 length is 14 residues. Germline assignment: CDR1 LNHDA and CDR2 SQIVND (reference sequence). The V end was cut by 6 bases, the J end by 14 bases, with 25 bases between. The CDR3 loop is CASSEDRPRLRKTF. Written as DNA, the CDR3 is TGTGCCAGTAGCGAAGACCGCCCCCGACTGAGAAAAACCTTC.

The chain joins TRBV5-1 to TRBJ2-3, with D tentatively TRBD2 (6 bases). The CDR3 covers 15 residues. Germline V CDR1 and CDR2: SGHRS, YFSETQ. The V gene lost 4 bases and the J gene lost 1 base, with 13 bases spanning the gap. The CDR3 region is CASSPALARTDTQYF. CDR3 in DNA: TGCGCCAGCAGCCCCGCGCTAGCGCGCACAGATACGCAGTATTTT.

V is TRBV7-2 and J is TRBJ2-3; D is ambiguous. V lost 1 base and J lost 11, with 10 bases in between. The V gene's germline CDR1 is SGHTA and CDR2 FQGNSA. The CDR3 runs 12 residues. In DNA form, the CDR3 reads TGTGCCAGCAGCTTAGTGGACCCAAAGCAGTATTTT. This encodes CASSLVDPKQYF.

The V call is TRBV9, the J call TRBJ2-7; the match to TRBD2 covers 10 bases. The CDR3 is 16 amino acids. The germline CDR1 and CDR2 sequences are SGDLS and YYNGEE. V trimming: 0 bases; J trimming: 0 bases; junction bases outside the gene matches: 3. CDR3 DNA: TGTGCCAGCAGCGTAGGGACTAGCGGATACTCCTACGAGCAGTACTTC. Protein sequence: CASSVGTSGYSYEQYF.

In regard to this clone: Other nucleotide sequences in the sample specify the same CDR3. The CDR3 sequence: CASSGQGNTEAFF. As DNA, the CDR3 is TGCGCCAGCAGTGGGCAGGGGAACACTGAAGCTTTCTTT. This rearrangement joins TRBV5-1 to TRBJ1-1; possibly TRBD1 for D (5 bases). In germline, CDR1 is SGHRS, CDR2 YFSETQ. This CDR3 contains 13 residues. Trimming took 5 bases from V and 1 from J, leaving 9 bases between them.

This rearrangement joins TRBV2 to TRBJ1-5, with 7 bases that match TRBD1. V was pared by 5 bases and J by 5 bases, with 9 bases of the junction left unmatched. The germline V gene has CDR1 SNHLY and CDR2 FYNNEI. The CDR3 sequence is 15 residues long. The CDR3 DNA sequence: TGTGCCAGCAGTTACGACAGGGCCCTCGATCAGCCCCAGCATTTT. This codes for CASSYDRALDQPQHF.

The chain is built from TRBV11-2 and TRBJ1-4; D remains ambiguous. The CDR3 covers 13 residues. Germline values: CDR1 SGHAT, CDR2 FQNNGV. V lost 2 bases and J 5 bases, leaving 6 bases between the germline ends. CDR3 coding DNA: TGTGCCAGCAGCTTACAGAGAAATGAAAAACTGTTTTTT. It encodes CASSLQRNEKLFF.

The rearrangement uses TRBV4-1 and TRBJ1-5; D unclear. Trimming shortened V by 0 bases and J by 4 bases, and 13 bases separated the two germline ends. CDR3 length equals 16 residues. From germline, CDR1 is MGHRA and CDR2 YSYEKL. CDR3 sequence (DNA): TGCGCCAGCAGCCAAGAGCCCGCCCGGGCAAATCAGCCCCAGCATTTT. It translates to CASSQEPARANQPQHF.

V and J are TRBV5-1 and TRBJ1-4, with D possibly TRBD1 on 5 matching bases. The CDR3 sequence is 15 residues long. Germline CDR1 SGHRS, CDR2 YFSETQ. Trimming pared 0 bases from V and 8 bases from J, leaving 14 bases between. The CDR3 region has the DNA TGCGCCAGCAGCTTGGTGGGGGGATCTGGCGAAAAACTGTTTTTT. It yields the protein CASSLVGGSGEKLFF.

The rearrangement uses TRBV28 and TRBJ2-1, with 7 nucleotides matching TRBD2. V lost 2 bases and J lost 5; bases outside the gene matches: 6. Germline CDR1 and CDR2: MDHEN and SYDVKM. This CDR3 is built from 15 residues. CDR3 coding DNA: TGTGCCAGCAGTTTACCCGGGACTATCAACAATGAGCAGTTCTTC. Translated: CASSLPGTINNEQFF.

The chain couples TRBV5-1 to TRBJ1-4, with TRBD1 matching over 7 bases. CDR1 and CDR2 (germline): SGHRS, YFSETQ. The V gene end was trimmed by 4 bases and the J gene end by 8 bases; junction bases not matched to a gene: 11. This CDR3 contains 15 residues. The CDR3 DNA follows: TGCGCCAGCAGCGTAGCCGGGACAGTGGGAGAAAAACTGTTTTTT. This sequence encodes CASSVAGTVGEKLFF.

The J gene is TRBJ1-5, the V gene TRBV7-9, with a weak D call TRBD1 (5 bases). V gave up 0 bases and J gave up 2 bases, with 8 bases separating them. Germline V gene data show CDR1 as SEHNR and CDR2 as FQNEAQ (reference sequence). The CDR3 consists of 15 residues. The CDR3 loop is CASSLAVGGNQPQHF. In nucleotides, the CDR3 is TGTGCCAGCAGCTTAGCGGTGGGGGGCAATCAGCCCCAGCATTTT.

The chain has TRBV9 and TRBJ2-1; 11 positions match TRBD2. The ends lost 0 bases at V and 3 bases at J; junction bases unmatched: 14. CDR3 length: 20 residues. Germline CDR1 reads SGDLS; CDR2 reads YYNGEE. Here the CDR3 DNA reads TGTGCCAGCAGCGTAGGTGTAGGGGCTAGCGGGAGGCCCGACTACAATGAGCAGTTCTTC. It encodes CASSVGVGASGRPDYNEQFF.

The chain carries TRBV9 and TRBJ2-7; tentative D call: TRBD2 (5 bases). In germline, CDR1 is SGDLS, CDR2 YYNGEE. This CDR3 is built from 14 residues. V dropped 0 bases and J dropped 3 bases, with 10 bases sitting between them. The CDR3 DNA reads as TGTGCCAGCAGCGTAGGAGGGTTGGTCTACGAGCAGTACTTC. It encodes CASSVGGLVYEQYF.

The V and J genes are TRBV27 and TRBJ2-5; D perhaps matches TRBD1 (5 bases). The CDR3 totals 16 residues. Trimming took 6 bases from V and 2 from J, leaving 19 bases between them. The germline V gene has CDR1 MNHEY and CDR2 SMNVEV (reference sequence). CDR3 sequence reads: CASSKADRQIQETQYF. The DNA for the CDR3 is TGTGCCAGCAGCAAGGCGGACCGACAGATTCAAGAGACCCAGTACTTC.

CDR3 nucleotide sequence: TGTGCCAGCAACCCGCGGGGATGGGAATTCTACGAGCAGTACTTC. Translation: CASNPRGWEFYEQYF. The chain joins TRBV28 to TRBJ2-7; tentatively, D is TRBD2 (6 bases). The CDR3 is made up of 15 amino acids. CDR1 MDHEN and CDR2 SYDVKM come from the germline V gene. V was cut by 7 bases and J by 3 bases, with 19 bases left in between.

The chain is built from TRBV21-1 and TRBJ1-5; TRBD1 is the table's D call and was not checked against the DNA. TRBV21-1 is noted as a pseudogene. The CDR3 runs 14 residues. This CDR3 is CASRTWTGGQPQHF. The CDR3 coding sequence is TGTGCCAGCAGAACCTGGACAGGGGGACAGCCCCAGCATTTT.

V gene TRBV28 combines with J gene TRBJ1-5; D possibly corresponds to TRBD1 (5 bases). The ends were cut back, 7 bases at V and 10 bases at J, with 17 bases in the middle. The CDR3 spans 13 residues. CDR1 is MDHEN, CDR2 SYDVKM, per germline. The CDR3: CASMEGARAPQHF. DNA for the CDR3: TGTGCCAGCATGGAAGGGGCGCGGGCTCCCCAGCATTTT.

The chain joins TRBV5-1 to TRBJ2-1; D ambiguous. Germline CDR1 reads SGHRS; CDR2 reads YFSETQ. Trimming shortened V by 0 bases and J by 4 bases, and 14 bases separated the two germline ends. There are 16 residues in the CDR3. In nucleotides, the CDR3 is TGCGCCAGCAGCTTGGGTCCCTCCCCCCTATACAATGAGCAGTTCTTC. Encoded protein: CASSLGPSPLYNEQFF.

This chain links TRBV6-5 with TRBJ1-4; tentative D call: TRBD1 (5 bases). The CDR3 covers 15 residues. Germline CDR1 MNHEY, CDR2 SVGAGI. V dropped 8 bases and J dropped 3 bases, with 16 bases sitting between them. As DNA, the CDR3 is TGTGCCAGCGGGACCGCCGGGACGGCTAATGAAAAACTGTTTTTT. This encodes CASGTAGTANEKLFF.

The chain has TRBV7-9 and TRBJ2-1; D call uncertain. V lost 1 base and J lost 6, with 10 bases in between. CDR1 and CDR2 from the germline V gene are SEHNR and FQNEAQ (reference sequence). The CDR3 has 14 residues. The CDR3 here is CASSLVSASNEQFF. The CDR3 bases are TGTGCCAGCAGCTTAGTGTCGGCAAGCAATGAGCAGTTCTTC.

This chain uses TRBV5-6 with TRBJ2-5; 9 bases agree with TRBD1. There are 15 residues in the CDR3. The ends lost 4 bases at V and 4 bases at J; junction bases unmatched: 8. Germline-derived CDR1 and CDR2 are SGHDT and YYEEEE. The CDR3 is CASSMKTGGRETQYF. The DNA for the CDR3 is TGTGCCAGCAGCATGAAGACAGGGGGAAGAGAGACCCAGTACTTC.

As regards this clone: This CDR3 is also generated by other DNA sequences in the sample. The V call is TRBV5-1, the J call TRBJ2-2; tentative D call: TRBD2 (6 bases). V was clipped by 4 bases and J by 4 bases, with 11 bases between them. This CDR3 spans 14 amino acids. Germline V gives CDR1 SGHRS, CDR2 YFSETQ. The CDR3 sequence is CASSPGLPTGELFF. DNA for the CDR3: TGCGCCAGCAGCCCGGGACTTCCCACCGGGGAGCTGTTTTTT.

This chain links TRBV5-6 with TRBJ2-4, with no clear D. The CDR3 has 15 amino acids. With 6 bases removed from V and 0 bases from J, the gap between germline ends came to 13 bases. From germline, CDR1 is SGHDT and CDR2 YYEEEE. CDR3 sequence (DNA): TGTGCCAGCACCCGGCGAAGTCTAGCCAAAAACATTCAGTACTTC. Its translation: CASTRRSLAKNIQYF.

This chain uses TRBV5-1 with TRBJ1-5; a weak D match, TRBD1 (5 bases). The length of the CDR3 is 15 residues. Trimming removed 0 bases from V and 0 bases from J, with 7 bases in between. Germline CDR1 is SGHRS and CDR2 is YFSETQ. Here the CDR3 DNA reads TGCGCCAGCAGCTTGGTGACAGATAGCAATCAGCCCCAGCATTTT. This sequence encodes CASSLVTDSNQPQHF.

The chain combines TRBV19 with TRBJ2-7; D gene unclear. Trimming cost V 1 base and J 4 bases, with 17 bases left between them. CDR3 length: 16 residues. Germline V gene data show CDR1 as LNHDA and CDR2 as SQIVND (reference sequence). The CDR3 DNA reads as TGTGCCAGTAGTATAGGTGGCAGCAAGGGAACATACGAGCAGTACTTC. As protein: CASSIGGSKGTYEQYF.